The clone carrying this T cell receptor beta chain came up a few times. The record originates from a study of T cells in Graves' hyperthyroidism and ophthalmopathy. V was clipped by 6 bases and J by 1 base, with 16 bases between them. CDR3 length equals 16 residues. Germline CDR1 reads LNHDA; CDR2 reads SQIVND (reference sequence). Patients with uncontrolled infections, other autoimmune diseases, pregnancy or lactation were excluded. Diagnoses were made from clinical symptoms, serum measures (thyroxine and TRAb), thyroid ultrasound and orbital computed tomography. A 10 ml volume of fresh peripheral blood provided the PBMCs. TCR beta CDR3 regions were amplified from RNA transcripts. HTBI primers were the set used in a first-round RT-PCR of the TCR CDR3. TCRdb called the multiplex PCR reads again in MiXCR, with one record for every CDR3 protein. The profile shows about 180,000 distinct CDR3 sequences, less than 10% of them singletons.

The V call is TRBV19, the J call TRBJ1-5; no clear D gene. The sequenced sample consisted of blood. The sequence was obtained from a woman between 18 and 30 years old with Graves' hyperthyroidism that later progressed to Graves' ophthalmopathy. The CDR3 is CASSRSRVRSNQPQHF. CDR3 nucleotide sequence: TGTGCCAGTAGCCGGTCTAGGGTGCGGAGCAATCAGCCCCAGCATTTT.